The 31 T cell receptor beta chains below come from one sample, sequenced in a study of Tregs in tolerant kidney transplant recipients. Profiled with immunoSEQ multiplex PCR; TCRdb holds only in-frame clones, not every one. The data hold 55,000 to 70,000 clones, with approximately 85% observed a single time. Here the sequenced sample was Tregs from blood, taken before the transplant. Source of these receptors: a human donor who received a combined kidney and bone marrow transplant.

V and J are TRBV7-2 and TRBJ1-1, with TRBD1 as a possible D gene (5 bases). The CDR3 is 14 residues long. Trimming stripped 2 bases from V and 2 bases from J, with 9 bases between. Per the germline V gene, CDR1 is SGHTA and CDR2 is FQGNSA. DNA for the CDR3: TGTGCCAGCAGCTTACGGGGGGATAACACTGAAGCTTTCTTT. Translated: CASSLRGDNTEAFF.

The V call is TRBV28, the J call TRBJ1-2, with D perhaps matching TRBD1 (5 bases). Trimming removed 5 bases from V and 8 bases from J, with 9 bases in between. In germline, CDR1 is MDHEN, CDR2 SYDVKM. CDR3 length: 11 residues. The CDR3 sequence: CASSLRGGYTF. CDR3 nucleotides: TGTGCCAGCAGTCTAAGGGGAGGCTACACCTTC.

In its sample, this clone was seen once. The rearrangement links TRBV5-3 to TRBJ1-4; no clear D gene. TRBV5-3 is assigned to the ORF class and has an uncertain function. The CDR3 spans 11 residues. V was pared by 5 bases and J by 5 bases, with 4 bases between. The CDR3 bases are TGTGCCAGAAGTCTGAATGAAAAACTGTTTTTT. As protein: CARSLNEKLFF.

The chain employs TRBV6-6 and TRBJ1-2, with TRBD1 as a possible D gene (5 bases). The CDR3 consists of 14 residues. Trimming left V 0 bases short and J 2 bases short, with 7 bases between. Germline V gene lookup returns CDR1 MNHNY and CDR2 SVGAGI (reference sequence). CDR3 nucleotides: TGTGCCAGCAGTTACTCGAGACAGAACTATGGCTACACCTTC. It codes for CASSYSRQNYGYTF.

The chain combines TRBV29-1 with TRBJ2-7; weak D call: TRBD1 (5 bases). Germline values: CDR1 SQVTM, CDR2 ANQGSEA. The CDR3 loop spans 11 amino acids. For the CDR3, the DNA is TGCAGAGCTGATCAGGGCTACGAGCAGTACTTC. Amino acids: CRADQGYEQYF.

The rearrangement links TRBV6-6 to TRBJ2-7; TRBD1 matches at 11 bases. Germline CDR1 reads MNHNY; CDR2 reads SVGAGI (reference sequence). The CDR3 length is 14 residues. V shed 1 base, J shed 6 bases, and the junction held 2 bases outside the gene matches. In DNA, the CDR3 is TGTGCCAGCAGTTACTGGGGACAGGGGGGCGAGCAGTACTTC. Amino acids: CASSYWGQGGEQYF.

The J gene is TRBJ2-5, the V gene TRBV7-9, with 7 bases fitting TRBD1. This CDR3 region has 17 residues. Trimming at V came to 1 base and at J to 1 base, leaving 9 bases not matched to a gene. Germline CDR1 reads SEHNR; CDR2 reads FQNEAQ (reference sequence). This CDR3 reads CASSLGEPGQRQETQYF. CDR3 bases: TGTGCCAGCAGCTTAGGGGAACCGGGACAGCGCCAAGAGACCCAGTACTTC.

The V and J genes are TRBV10-2 and TRBJ1-6; no reliable D call. V was cut by 4 bases and J by 8 bases, with 6 bases left in between. CDR3 length: 12 amino acids. In germline, CDR1 is WSHSY, CDR2 SAAADI. CDR3 protein: CASSVRDSPLHF. In DNA, the CDR3 is TGCGCCAGCAGTGTCCGGGATTCACCCCTCCACTTT.

The rearrangement links TRBV4-1 to TRBJ2-3; maybe TRBD2 (6 bases). With 4 bases removed from V and 2 bases from J, the gap between germline ends came to 16 bases. Germline CDR1 MGHRA, CDR2 YSYEKL. The CDR3 spans 16 residues. CDR3 nucleotides: TGCGCCAGCAGCCCTCGAGCTGCGGGGCACACAGATACGCAGTATTTT. Translation gives CASSPRAAGHTDTQYF.

CDR3: CASSPRVFGATNEKLFF. DNA of the CDR3: TGTGCCAGCAGCCCCAGGGTTTTTGGCGCAACTAATGAAAAACTGTTTTTT. This rearrangement joins TRBV5-5 to TRBJ1-4, with a weak D call TRBD1 (5 bases). There are 17 residues in the CDR3. Germline lookup yields CDR1 SGHKS and CDR2 YYEKEE (reference sequence). Trimming cost V 4 bases and J 0 bases, with 16 bases left between them.

V is TRBV9 and J is TRBJ1-4; 8 nucleotides agree with TRBD1. After removal of 7 bases from V and 8 bases from J, the junction contained 7 bases not matched to a gene. Germline assignment: CDR1 SGDLS and CDR2 YYNGEE. There are 13 residues in the CDR3. The CDR3 region is CASSSGGREKLFF. Here the CDR3 DNA reads TGTGCCAGCTCCTCAGGGGGCCGGGAAAAACTGTTTTTT.

Regarding this clone: The same CDR3 can be traced to other DNA sequences in this sample. The genes are TRBV9 and TRBJ2-2; 10 bases line up with TRBD1. Trimming at V came to 0 bases and at J to 4 bases, leaving 21 bases not matched to a gene. CDR1 and CDR2 (germline): SGDLS, YYNGEE. CDR3 size: 22 residues. In DNA form, the CDR3 reads TGTGCCAGCAGCGTAGCTACTCGGTATCAGGGACAGGGGTCGGTCGGCACCGGGGAGCTGTTTTTT. As protein: CASSVATRYQGQGSVGTGELFF.

On this clone: No conserved phenylalanine or tryptophan is present at the end of the CDR3, so a read error is the likely explanation. The V call is TRBV9, the J call TRBJ1-2, with D uncertain. V was shortened by 0 bases and J by 2 bases, with 11 bases between the two germline ends. From germline, CDR1 is SGDLS and CDR2 YYNGEE. The CDR3 runs 15 residues. The CDR3 sequence is CASSVAPGWNYGYTS. CDR3 bases: TGTGCCAGCAGCGTAGCGCCAGGTTGGAACTATGGCTACACCTCC.

The gene calls are TRBV4-1 and TRBJ2-5, with D possibly matching TRBD2 (6 bases). The germline V gene has CDR1 MGHRA and CDR2 YSYEKL. The CDR3 loop spans 15 amino acids. The V and J ends lost 0 bases and 1 base respectively, with 9 bases between them. The CDR3 nucleotides read TGCGCCAGCAGCCAAGATTGGGGGGTCCAAGAGACCCAGTACTTC. This gives the protein CASSQDWGVQETQYF.

The chain combines TRBV7-6 with TRBJ2-3; TRBD2 matches at 10 bases. The J segment lost 8 bases and the V segment lost 2 bases, leaving 10 bases of the junction unmatched. The V gene's germline CDR1 is SGHVS and CDR2 FNYEAQ. The CDR3 runs 16 residues. The CDR3 loop reads CASSLKYLAGEVTQYF. CDR3 DNA: TGTGCCAGCAGCTTAAAGTATCTAGCGGGGGAAGTTACGCAGTATTTT.

The chain has TRBV12-5 and TRBJ2-7, with D perhaps matching TRBD1 (6 bases). The CDR3 sequence is 22 residues long. Trimming stripped 0 bases from V and 0 bases from J, with 30 bases between. CDR1 is LGHNT and CDR2 is FRNRAP in the germline V gene. The CDR3 region has the DNA TGTGCTAGTGGTTTGGTACTCGGACAGCTAAGTCCCAATCGTATCAGCTCCTACGAGCAGTACTTC. Its protein product is CASGLVLGQLSPNRISSYEQYF.

This clone was recorded only once. The chain uses TRBV18 and TRBJ1-5; TRBD1 matches 8 bases. Trimming at V came to 4 bases and at J to 4 bases, leaving 12 bases not matched to a gene. CDR3 length: 17 residues. CDR1 and CDR2 from the germline V gene are KGHSH and LQKENI. Written as DNA, the CDR3 is TGTGCCAGCTCACGTGGACAGGGTGGATCGGTAAATCAGCCCCAGCATTTT. Residues: CASSRGQGGSVNQPQHF.

About this clone: In the same sample, other DNA sequences code for this CDR3. The chain carries TRBV5-1 and TRBJ2-6; 8 bases match TRBD2. The CDR3 runs 16 residues. Germline CDR1 and CDR2: SGHRS and YFSETQ. J lost 0 bases, V lost 4 bases, and 3 bases had no gene match. The CDR3 nucleotides read TGCGCCAGCAGCCCGGGGGGGCTCTCTGGGGCCAACGTCCTGACTTTC. Amino acid sequence: CASSPGGLSGANVLTF.

The J gene is TRBJ1-3, the V gene TRBV5-4; D is unresolved. Germline V gene lookup returns CDR1 SGHNT and CDR2 YYREEE (reference sequence). This CDR3 contains 13 residues. Trimming removed 1 base from V and 4 bases from J, with 6 bases in between. The chain's CDR3 is CASSLTVGNTIYF. CDR3 DNA sequence: TGTGCCAGCAGCTTGACAGTAGGAAACACCATATATTTT.

J is TRBJ2-1 and V is TRBV5-3, with 11 nucleotides matching TRBD2. TRBV5-3 is assigned to the ORF class and has an uncertain function. Trimming took 4 bases from V and 6 from J; bases not matched to a gene: 12. The CDR3 extends over 17 amino acids. CDR3 DNA: TGTGCCAGAAGCGCCGGGACTAGCGGCCACCGGTTCAATGAGCAGTTCTTC. It encodes CARSAGTSGHRFNEQFF.

The chain combines TRBV18 with TRBJ1-1, with D uncertain. Trimming pared 1 base from V and 3 bases from J, leaving 6 bases between. Germline V gene sequence: CDR1 KGHSH, CDR2 LQKENI. This CDR3 region has 13 residues. Here the CDR3 DNA reads TGTGCCAGCTCACCACAAGGGTACACTGAAGCTTTCTTT. It codes for CASSPQGYTEAFF.

V gene TRBV6-1 combines with J gene TRBJ1-1; perhaps TRBD1 as D (6 bases). CDR1 is MNHNS, CDR2 SASEGT, per germline. This CDR3 spans 14 amino acids. V was trimmed by 6 bases and J by 4 bases, leaving 15 bases between them. CDR3 in DNA: TGTGCCAGCAGCAAAGGGGGGGACTTCACTGAAGCTTTCTTT. Protein: CASSKGGDFTEAFF.

V is TRBV28 and J is TRBJ1-1; D gene unclear. Trimming stripped 2 bases from V and 5 bases from J, with 9 bases between. The CDR3 consists of 13 residues. Germline V gives CDR1 MDHEN, CDR2 SYDVKM. The CDR3 DNA reads as TGTGCCAGCAGTTTAGAGGCTGGGACTGAAGCTTTCTTT. This gives the protein CASSLEAGTEAFF.

The count of this clone is one. V gene TRBV5-1 combines with J gene TRBJ1-2; TRBD1 might be the D (6 bases). V shed 0 bases and J shed 6 bases, with 15 bases lying between them. The V gene's germline CDR1 is SGHRS and CDR2 YFSETQ. This CDR3 has 15 amino acids. This CDR3 is CASSLEDSTLDGYTF. CDR3 in DNA: TGCGCCAGCAGCTTGGAGGACAGCACTTTGGATGGCTACACCTTC.

This clone has only one observation. The rearrangement links TRBV5-5 to TRBJ1-4, with a tentative D call TRBD1 (5 bases). CDR3 length equals 15 residues. Germline V gives CDR1 SGHKS, CDR2 YYEKEE (reference sequence). V lost 4 bases and J 6 bases, leaving 16 bases between the germline ends. The CDR3: CASSPRDPRDEKLFF. DNA for the CDR3: TGTGCCAGCAGCCCAAGGGACCCTAGGGATGAAAAACTGTTTTTT.

CDR3 residues: CASSQSTGANVLTF. The CDR3 DNA is TGTGCCAGCAGCCAATCAACGGGGGCCAACGTCCTGACTTTC. The chain carries TRBV16 and TRBJ2-6; D remains ambiguous. Germline V gene lookup returns CDR1 KGHSY and CDR2 FQNENV. This CDR3 comprises 14 residues. V lost 0 bases to trimming and J lost 4 bases, with 4 bases between them.

The chain combines TRBV4-1 with TRBJ2-7; D may be TRBD1 (5 bases). The CDR3 is made up of 15 amino acids. Trimming removed 3 bases from V and 0 bases from J, with 12 bases in between. CDR1 is MGHRA, CDR2 YSYEKL, per germline. The CDR3 sequence is CASSHRETASYEQYF. The CDR3 DNA reads TGCGCCAGCAGCCATCGCGAGACAGCCTCCTACGAGCAGTACTTC.

The chain recombines TRBV7-6 with TRBJ2-1; 8 positions match TRBD2. The germline CDR1 and CDR2 sequences are SGHVS and FNYEAQ. V lost 5 bases and J lost 9; bases outside the gene matches: 12. The length of the CDR3 is 15 residues. The CDR3 here is CASSRQRETQGEQFF. The CDR3 bases are TGTGCCAGCAGCCGGCAGCGGGAGACGCAGGGTGAGCAGTTCTTC.

This rearrangement joins TRBV10-3 to TRBJ1-2; D remains unclear. Trimming removed 5 bases at V and 4 bases at J, with 20 bases between. Looked up from germline, CDR1 is ENHRY and CDR2 is SYGVKD. The CDR3 consists of 16 residues. In DNA, the CDR3 is TGTGCCATCAGTTCAGAAGGGAATCCACTCTCCTATGGCTACACCTTC. It codes for CAISSEGNPLSYGYTF.

V and J are TRBV7-9 and TRBJ2-2; tentatively, D is TRBD2 (6 bases). Germline CDR1 and CDR2: SEHNR and FQNEAQ (reference sequence). CDR3 length: 16 residues. V lost 2 bases and J 1 base, leaving 11 bases between the germline ends. The CDR3 here is CASSLRLRENTGELFF. The DNA for the CDR3 is TGTGCCAGCAGCTTAAGATTGCGGGAGAACACCGGGGAGCTGTTTTTT.

The chain uses TRBV12-5 and TRBJ1-2; TRBD1 might be the D (5 bases). The V gene lost 4 bases and the J gene lost 0 bases, with 12 bases spanning the gap. Germline V gene sequence: CDR1 LGHNT, CDR2 FRNRAP. This CDR3 region has 15 residues. The CDR3 coding sequence is TGTGCTAGTGGTTCCTCCGGGGGAGCTAACTATGGCTACACCTTC. Translating it yields CASGSSGGANYGYTF.